A single sample is the source of the 25 T cell receptor beta chains below, sequenced in a study of CD8 T cells in Susac syndrome. Reverse transcription of about 0.5 to 1 ug RNA was carried out with random hexamers. In TCRdb, the immunoSEQ multiplex PCR reads were re-called with MiXCR into one record per CDR3 protein. The profile shows 150,000 or so distinct CDR3 sequences, just over 90% of them singletons. Sequencing was done on a sample of CD4+ T cells from PBMCs. Receptors were obtained from a human donor in good health.

This chain connects TRBV6-1 to TRBJ2-7; 7 positions match TRBD1. Losses at the gene ends were 1 base for V and 2 bases for J; bases not matched to a gene: 5. CDR1 and CDR2 (germline): MNHNS, SASEGT. The CDR3 extends over 15 amino acids. This chain's CDR3 is CASSEEGTDPYEQYF. The CDR3 DNA sequence: TGTGCCAGCAGTGAAGAAGGGACAGATCCCTACGAGCAGTACTTC.

This chain joins TRBV3-1 and TRBJ2-7; D remains unclear. The germline V and J ends were trimmed by 2 bases and 3 bases, with 5 bases remaining between them. Germline lookup yields CDR1 LGHDT and CDR2 YNNKEL (reference sequence). CDR3 size: 12 residues. CDR3 nucleotides: TGTGCCAGCAGCCAATTAAACTACGAGCAGTACTTC. This sequence encodes CASSQLNYEQYF.

The chain combines TRBV3-1 with TRBJ1-2; D is unresolved. The CDR3 sequence is 12 residues long. Germline CDR1 LGHDT, CDR2 YNNKEL (reference sequence). Trimming cost V 0 bases and J 6 bases, with 5 bases left between them. CDR3 in amino acids: CASSQDRHGYTF. The DNA for the CDR3 is TGTGCCAGCAGCCAAGACAGACATGGCTACACCTTC. The whole variable domain, remainder taken from reference TRBV3-1 and TRBJ1-2, is DTAVSQTPKYLVTQMGNDKSIKCEQNLGHDTMYWYKQDSKKFLKIMFSYNNKELIINETVPNRFSPKSPDKAHLNLHINSLELGDSAVYFCASSQDRHGYTFGSGTRLTVV.

This rearrangement joins TRBV2 to TRBJ1-5; D possibly corresponds to TRBD1 (6 bases). Germline V lookup: CDR1 SNHLY, CDR2 FYNNEI. The length of the CDR3 is 15 residues. Trimming cost V 2 bases and J 8 bases, with 16 bases left between them. The CDR3 DNA is TGTGCCAGCAGTGAATTCGGTTCAGGGGACAAGCCCCAGCATTTT. Residues: CASSEFGSGDKPQHF. The entire variable domain, with the rest obtained from reference TRBV2 and TRBJ1-5, is as follows: EPEVTQTPSHQVTQMGQEVILRCVPISNHLYFYWYRQILGQKVEFLVSFYNNEISEKSEIFDDQFSVERPDGSNFTLKIRSTKLEDSAMYFCASSEFGSGDKPQHFGDGTRLSIL.

The chain couples TRBV5-6 to TRBJ1-2; D gene uncertain. Germline CDR1 and CDR2: SGHDT and YYEEEE. V shed 0 bases and J shed 0 bases, with 3 bases lying between them. The CDR3 has 13 amino acids. CDR3 amino acids: CASSLVANYGYTF. The CDR3 coding sequence is TGTGCCAGCAGCTTGGTGGCTAACTATGGCTACACCTTC.

J is TRBJ2-1 and V is TRBV7-3; D ambiguous. Germline assignment: CDR1 SGHTA and CDR2 FQGTGA. This CDR3 is 13 amino acids long. Trimming removed 5 bases at V and 9 bases at J, with 14 bases between. As DNA, the CDR3 is TGTGCCAGCAGCCTATACTTAGCCGGTGAGCAGTTCTTC. Amino acid sequence: CASSLYLAGEQFF.

This rearrangement joins TRBV27 to TRBJ1-2, with TRBD1 matching over 10 bases. The germline gives CDR1 MNHEY, CDR2 SMNVEV (reference sequence). J lost 8 bases, V lost 5 bases, and 8 bases had no gene match. This CDR3 contains 14 residues. The CDR3 is CASSGSTGGGGYTF. Here the CDR3 DNA reads TGTGCCAGCAGTGGATCGACAGGGGGCGGGGGCTACACCTTC.

This chain joins TRBV20-1 and TRBJ1-1; TRBD1 is a possible D gene (6 bases). The germline CDR1 and CDR2 sequences are DFQATT and SNEGSKA (reference sequence). This CDR3 comprises 11 residues. CDR3: CSTWGATEAFF. The CDR3 coding sequence is TGCAGCACATGGGGGGCCACTGAAGCTTTCTTT.

V usage is TRBV29-1 and J usage is TRBJ2-5; D unresolved. Germline V CDR1 and CDR2: SQVTM, ANQGSEA. The CDR3 spans 11 residues. V was trimmed by 4 bases and J by 0 bases, leaving 3 bases between them. The CDR3 sequence: CSVGYQETQYF. The CDR3 DNA reads as TGCAGCGTTGGGTACCAAGAGACCCAGTACTTC.

This chain uses TRBV7-9 with TRBJ2-3; D remains unclear. The CDR3 consists of 13 residues. Germline-derived CDR1 and CDR2 are SEHNR and FQNEAQ (reference sequence). V was shortened by 4 bases and J by 2 bases, with 7 bases between the two germline ends. The chain's CDR3 is CASSSPYTDTQYF. The CDR3 DNA sequence: TGTGCCAGCAGCTCCCCCTACACAGATACGCAGTATTTT.

The rearrangement joins TRBV29-1 to TRBJ1-3; a possible D gene is TRBD1 (6 bases). The V gene's germline CDR1 is SQVTM and CDR2 ANQGSEA. The CDR3 has 12 residues. The germline V and J ends were trimmed by 6 bases and 8 bases, with 14 bases remaining between them. For the CDR3, the DNA is TGCAGCGTCCGGGGGCAGGGCTACACCATATATTTT. Protein sequence: CSVRGQGYTIYF. Full variable domain (outside the CDR3, taken from reference TRBV29-1 and TRBJ1-3): SAVISQKPSRDICQRGTSLTIQCQVDSQVTMMFWYRQQPGQSLTLIATANQGSEATYESGFVIDKFPISRPNLTFSTLTVSNMSPEDSSIYLCSVRGQGYTIYFGEGSWLTVV.

This sequence joins TRBV4-2 and TRBJ1-2; D is unclear. Germline lookup yields CDR1 LGHNA and CDR2 YNFKEQ. Trimming stripped 4 bases from V and 7 bases from J, with 19 bases between. CDR3 size: 15 residues. The CDR3 DNA is TGTGCCAGCAGCCCCCAACGGGGAGAGATCGGTGGCTACACCTTC. Its translation: CASSPQRGEIGGYTF.

The chain employs TRBV5-4 and TRBJ1-3; D uncertain. CDR1 SGHNT and CDR2 YYREEE come from the germline V gene (reference sequence). V was pared by 0 bases and J by 2 bases, with 3 bases between. CDR3 length: 13 amino acids. The CDR3 is CASSLETGNTIYF. In DNA form, the CDR3 reads TGTGCCAGCAGCTTGGAGACTGGAAACACCATATATTTT.

This chain joins TRBV7-3 and TRBJ2-5; a weak D match, TRBD2 (6 bases). Germline assignment: CDR1 SGHTA and CDR2 FQGTGA. The CDR3 has 14 residues. Trimming pared 1 base from V and 4 bases from J, leaving 10 bases between. The CDR3 protein is CASSLNGGTETQYF. In DNA, the CDR3 is TGTGCCAGCAGCTTAAACGGGGGAACAGAGACCCAGTACTTC.

This chain connects TRBV6-5 to TRBJ2-7; 9 positions agree with TRBD1. This CDR3 contains 14 residues. The J segment lost 4 bases and the V segment lost 4 bases, leaving 5 bases of the junction unmatched. Germline V lookup: CDR1 MNHEY, CDR2 SVGAGI. CDR3 DNA sequence: TGTGCCAGCAGTTCGGGACAGGGCGTTTACGAGCAGTACTTC. Translation: CASSSGQGVYEQYF.

The chain is built from TRBV4-1 and TRBJ2-3; D tentatively reads TRBD1 or TRBD2 (5 bases each). Germline assignment: CDR1 MGHRA and CDR2 YSYEKL. The CDR3 sequence is 14 residues long. Trimming removed 4 bases from V and 4 bases from J, with 12 bases in between. DNA of the CDR3: TGCGCCAGCAGCCCCGTGGGGGTCCCAGATACGCAGTATTTT. Its protein product is CASSPVGVPDTQYF.

V usage is TRBV13 and J usage is TRBJ1-2; D ambiguous. The V end was cut by 5 bases, the J end by 4 bases, with 8 bases between. The germline gives CDR1 PRHDT, CDR2 FYEKMQ (reference sequence). The CDR3 spans 12 residues. CDR3 DNA: TGTGCCAGCAGCACTGCCACCTATGGCTACACCTTC. Translated: CASSTATYGYTF.

V is TRBV25-1 and J is TRBJ2-5; TRBD1 matches 7 bases. The CDR3 extends over 15 amino acids. Losses at the gene ends were 1 base for V and 4 bases for J; bases not matched to a gene: 6. Per the germline V gene, CDR1 is MGHDK and CDR2 is SYGVNS. CDR3 nucleotides: TGTGCCAGCAGTGAATTTAGGGGGCCCGGAGAGACCCAGTACTTC. Translation: CASSEFRGPGETQYF.

The sample holds one count of this clonotype. The V and J genes are TRBV2 and TRBJ2-6, with D unclear. The CDR3 is made up of 15 amino acids. CDR1 and CDR2 (germline): SNHLY, FYNNEI. Trimming shortened V by 2 bases and J by 0 bases, and 5 bases separated the two germline ends. The CDR3 region is CASSENNSGANVLTF. In DNA form, the CDR3 reads TGTGCCAGCAGTGAAAATAACTCTGGGGCCAACGTCCTGACTTTC.

This chain links TRBV11-2 with TRBJ2-3; D not resolved. Germline V gene lookup returns CDR1 SGHAT and CDR2 FQNNGV. Trimming took 1 base from V and 6 from J, leaving 11 bases between them. This CDR3 contains 14 residues. The CDR3 coding sequence is TGTGCCAGCAGCTTAGGGCCATACATTGATACGCAGTATTTT. Protein: CASSLGPYIDTQYF.

The genes are TRBV19 and TRBJ1-5; no firm D call. Trimming pared 3 bases from V and 1 base from J, leaving 4 bases between. Germline V CDR1 and CDR2: LNHDA, SQIVND (reference sequence). The CDR3 covers 13 residues. CDR3 sequence (DNA): TGTGCCAGTAGTATGGGAAGCAATCAGCCCCAGCATTTT. Protein sequence: CASSMGSNQPQHF.

The chain recombines TRBV5-4 with TRBJ2-5; the match to TRBD1 covers 8 bases. Germline values: CDR1 SGHNT, CDR2 YYREEE (reference sequence). The CDR3 is 13 residues long. V was clipped by 4 bases and J by 4 bases; unmatched bases: 3. CDR3 bases: TGTGCCAGCAGCCACGGACAGGGAGAGACCCAGTACTTC. It translates to CASSHGQGETQYF.

The CDR3 DNA is TGTGCCAGCAGCTTAAGATCGGGCCATGAGCAGTTCTTC. Amino acids: CASSLRSGHEQFF. The gene calls are TRBV7-2 and TRBJ2-1; no firm D call. The CDR3 length is 13 residues. In germline, CDR1 is SGHTA, CDR2 FQGNSA. Trimming left V 2 bases short and J 8 bases short, with 10 bases between. The entire variable domain, with the rest obtained from reference TRBV7-2 and TRBJ2-1, is as follows: GAGVSQSPSNKVTEKGKDVELRCDPISGHTALYWYRQSLGQGLEFLIYFQGNSAPDKSGLPSDRFSAERTGGSVSTLTIQRTQQEDSAVYLCASSLRSGHEQFFGPGTRLTVL.

The gene calls are TRBV7-9 and TRBJ1-2, with D perhaps TRBD1 (6 bases). The length of the CDR3 is 14 residues. The V gene lost 0 bases and the J gene lost 2 bases, with 7 bases spanning the gap. Germline V CDR1 and CDR2: SEHNR, FQNEAQ (reference sequence). CDR3 sequence reads: CASSLAGQNYGYTF. CDR3 DNA sequence: TGTGCCAGCAGCTTAGCCGGACAGAACTATGGCTACACCTTC.

The chain links TRBV18 to TRBJ1-5; 10 bases map to TRBD1. The ends lost 5 bases at V and 7 bases at J; junction bases unmatched: 11. Germline V CDR1 and CDR2: KGHSH, LQKENI. This CDR3 has 16 amino acids. CDR3 protein: CASSASGTGVSQPQHF. The CDR3 DNA reads as TGTGCCAGCTCAGCCAGTGGGACAGGGGTATCCCAGCCCCAGCATTTT.